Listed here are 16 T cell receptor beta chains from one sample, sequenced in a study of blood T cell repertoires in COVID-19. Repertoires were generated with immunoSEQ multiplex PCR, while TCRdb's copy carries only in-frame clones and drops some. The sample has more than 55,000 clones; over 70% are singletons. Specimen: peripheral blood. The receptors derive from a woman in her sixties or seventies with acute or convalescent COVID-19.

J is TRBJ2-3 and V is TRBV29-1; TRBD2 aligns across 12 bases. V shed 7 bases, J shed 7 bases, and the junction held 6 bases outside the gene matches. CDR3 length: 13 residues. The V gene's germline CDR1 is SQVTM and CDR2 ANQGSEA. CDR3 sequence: CSALAGGPYTQYF. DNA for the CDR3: TGCAGCGCCCTAGCGGGGGGGCCCTATACGCAGTATTTT.

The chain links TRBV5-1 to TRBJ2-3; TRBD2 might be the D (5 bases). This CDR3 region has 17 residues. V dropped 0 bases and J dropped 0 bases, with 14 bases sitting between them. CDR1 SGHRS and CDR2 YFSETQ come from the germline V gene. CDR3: CASSLAGNSLSTDTQYF. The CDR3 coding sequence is TGCGCCAGCAGCTTGGCCGGGAATAGTTTAAGCACAGATACGCAGTATTTT. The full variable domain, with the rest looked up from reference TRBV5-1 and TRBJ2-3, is KAGVTQTPRYLIKTRGQQVTLSCSPISGHRSVSWYQQTPGQGLQFLFEYFSETQRNKGNFPGRFSGRQFSNSRSEMNVSTLELGDSALYLCASSLAGNSLSTDTQYFGPGTRLTVL.

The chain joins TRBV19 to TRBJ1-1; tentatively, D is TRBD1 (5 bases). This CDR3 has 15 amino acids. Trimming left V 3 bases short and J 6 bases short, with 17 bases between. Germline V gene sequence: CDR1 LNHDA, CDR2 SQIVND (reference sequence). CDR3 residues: CASSMGTTWGPEAFF. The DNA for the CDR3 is TGTGCCAGTAGTATGGGGACTACCTGGGGCCCTGAAGCTTTCTTT.

CDR3 loop: CASSPGDLTLYGYTF. The DNA of the CDR3 is TGCGCCAGCAGCCCCGGCGACCTGACATTATATGGCTACACCTTC. The chain links TRBV5-1 to TRBJ1-2, with D unclear. Germline V gives CDR1 SGHRS, CDR2 YFSETQ. V lost 4 bases and J lost 5, with 18 bases in between. This CDR3 has 15 amino acids. Drawing the rest from reference TRBV5-1 and TRBJ1-2, the complete variable domain is KAGVTQTPRYLIKTRGQQVTLSCSPISGHRSVSWYQQTPGQGLQFLFEYFSETQRNKGNFPGRFSGRQFSNSRSEMNVSTLELGDSALYLCASSPGDLTLYGYTFGSGTRLTVV.

Here the CDR3 DNA reads TGTGCCAGCAGCGTAAAGGGGAACTATGGCTACACCTTC. Translation: CASSVKGNYGYTF. The V gene is TRBV9, the J gene TRBJ1-2; D is possibly TRBD1 (5 bases). CDR3 length: 13 residues. The V end was cut by 1 base, the J end by 2 bases, with 6 bases between. Germline values: CDR1 SGDLS, CDR2 YYNGEE.

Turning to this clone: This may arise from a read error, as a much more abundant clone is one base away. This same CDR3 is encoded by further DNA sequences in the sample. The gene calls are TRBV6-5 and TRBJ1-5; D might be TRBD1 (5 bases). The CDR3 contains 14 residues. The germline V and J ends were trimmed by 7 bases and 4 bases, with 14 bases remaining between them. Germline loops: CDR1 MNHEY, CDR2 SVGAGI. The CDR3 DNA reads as TGTGCCAGCACCCCGCGCGGGGGAAATCAGCCCCAGCATTTT. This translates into CASTPRGGNQPQHF.

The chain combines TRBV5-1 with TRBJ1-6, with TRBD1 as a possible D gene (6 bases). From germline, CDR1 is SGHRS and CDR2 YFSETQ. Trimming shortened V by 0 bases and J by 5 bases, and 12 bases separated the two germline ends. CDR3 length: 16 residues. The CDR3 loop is CASSLAGGHDNSPLHF. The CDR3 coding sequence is TGCGCCAGCAGCTTGGCCGGGGGGCACGATAATTCACCCCTCCACTTT.

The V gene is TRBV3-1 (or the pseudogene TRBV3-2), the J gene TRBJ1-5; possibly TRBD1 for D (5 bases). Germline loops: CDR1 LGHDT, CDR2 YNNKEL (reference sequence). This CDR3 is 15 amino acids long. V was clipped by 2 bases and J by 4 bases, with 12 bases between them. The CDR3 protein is CASSQIPGPNQPQHF. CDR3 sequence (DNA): TGTGCCAGCAGCCAAATCCCAGGGCCGAATCAGCCCCAGCATTTT.

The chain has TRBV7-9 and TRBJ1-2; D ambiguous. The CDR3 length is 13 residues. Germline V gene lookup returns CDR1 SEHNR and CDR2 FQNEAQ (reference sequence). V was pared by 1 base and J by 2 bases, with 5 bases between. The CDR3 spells CASSLGQNYGYTF. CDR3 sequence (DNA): TGTGCCAGCAGCTTAGGCCAGAACTATGGCTACACCTTC.

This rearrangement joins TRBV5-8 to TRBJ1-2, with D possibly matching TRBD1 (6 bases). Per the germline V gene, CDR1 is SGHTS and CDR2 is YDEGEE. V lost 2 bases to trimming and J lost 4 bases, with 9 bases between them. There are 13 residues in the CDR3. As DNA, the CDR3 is TGTGCCAGCAGCTTTGACAGGACCTATGGCTACACCTTC. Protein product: CASSFDRTYGYTF.

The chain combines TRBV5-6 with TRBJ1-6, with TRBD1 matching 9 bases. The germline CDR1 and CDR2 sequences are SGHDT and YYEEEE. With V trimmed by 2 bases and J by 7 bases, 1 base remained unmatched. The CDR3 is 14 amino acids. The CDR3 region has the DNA TGTGCCAGCAGCTTTGGACAGGGGAATTCACCCCTCCACTTT. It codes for CASSFGQGNSPLHF.

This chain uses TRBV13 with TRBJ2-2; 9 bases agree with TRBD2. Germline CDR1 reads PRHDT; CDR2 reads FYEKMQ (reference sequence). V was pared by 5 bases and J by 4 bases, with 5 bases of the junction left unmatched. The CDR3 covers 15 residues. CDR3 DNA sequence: TGTGCCAGCAGCCTACAGCGGGGGGTCACCGGGGAGCTGTTTTTT. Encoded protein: CASSLQRGVTGELFF.

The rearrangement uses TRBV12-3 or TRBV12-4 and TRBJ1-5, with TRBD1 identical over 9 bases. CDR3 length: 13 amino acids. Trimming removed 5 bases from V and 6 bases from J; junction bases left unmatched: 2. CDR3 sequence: CASSGTGSQPQHF. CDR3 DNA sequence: TGTGCCAGCAGTGGGACAGGGTCTCAGCCCCAGCATTTT.

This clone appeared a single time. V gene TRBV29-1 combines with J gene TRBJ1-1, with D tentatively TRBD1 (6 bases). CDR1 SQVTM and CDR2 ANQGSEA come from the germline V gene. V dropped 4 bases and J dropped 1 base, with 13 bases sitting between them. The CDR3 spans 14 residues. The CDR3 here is CSVGQGLRNTEAFF. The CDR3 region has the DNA TGCAGCGTTGGGCAGGGGCTCAGGAACACTGAAGCTTTCTTT.

This chain's CDR3 is CSVEAYIRENYGYTF. CDR3 nucleotides: TGCAGCGTTGAGGCGTACATTAGGGAGAACTATGGCTACACCTTC. The chain combines TRBV29-1 with TRBJ1-2; no firm D call. This CDR3 region has 15 residues. The germline V and J ends were trimmed by 3 bases and 2 bases, with 16 bases remaining between them. Germline CDR1 SQVTM, CDR2 ANQGSEA.

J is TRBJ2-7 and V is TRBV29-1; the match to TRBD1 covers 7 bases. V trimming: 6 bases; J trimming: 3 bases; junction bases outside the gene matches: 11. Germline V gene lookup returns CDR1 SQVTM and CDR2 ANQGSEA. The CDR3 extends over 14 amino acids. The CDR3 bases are TGCAGCGTCAGTTCCGGGACAGTGTACTACGAGCAGTACTTC. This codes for CSVSSGTVYYEQYF.